The 10 T cell receptor beta chains in this list originate from one sample, sequenced in a study of blood T cells in healthy people across ages (dated by TCRdb to between 2014 and 2017). The method was 5' RACE. The sequencer listed for this sample is Illumina HiSeq 2500. A second PCR of about 6 to 11 cycles was performed with a sample-barcoded 5' primer and a J-beta primer mix. TCRdb handled the public reads itself, with Q25 trimming in fastp and clone calling in MiXCR, and kept productive beta chains. A single entry per CDR3 protein holds the most common genes and DNA from its merged rows. The sample table shows around 1.5 million distinct CDR3 sequences, and around 35% are seen once. 10% to 12% of the sample comes from the top ten. Source material: blood. Source of these receptors: a woman aged 25-40 years in good health.

The genes are TRBV11-2 and TRBJ2-1, with TRBD2 matching 8 bases. The CDR3 contains 13 residues. Trimming cost V 7 bases and J 10 bases; bases outside gene matches: 9. CDR1 is SGHAT and CDR2 is FQNNGV in the germline V gene. The CDR3 loop is CASNGVAGREQFF. The CDR3 nucleotides read TGTGCCAGCAACGGGGTAGCGGGACGGGAGCAGTTCTTC.

There are a few counts of this clonotype. The V gene is TRBV2, the J gene TRBJ2-5; D perhaps matches TRBD1 (6 bases). Trimming took off 8 bases at V and 1 base at J, with 14 bases between the two ends. This CDR3 is built from 14 residues. From germline, CDR1 is SNHLY and CDR2 FYNNEI. CDR3 sequence reads: CASAYGQIQETQYF. Here the CDR3 DNA reads TGTGCCAGCGCCTATGGACAGATCCAAGAGACCCAGTACTTC.

The V call is TRBV27, the J call TRBJ2-7; perhaps TRBD1 as D (5 bases). The CDR3 totals 14 residues. Germline V lookup: CDR1 MNHEY, CDR2 SMNVEV (reference sequence). V was clipped by 3 bases and J by 7 bases, with 16 bases between them. The CDR3 region has the DNA TGTGCCAGCAGTTTCGGGCAGGGAACTACGGAGCAGTACTTC. Residues: CASSFGQGTTEQYF.

Many counts were recorded for this clonotype. J is TRBJ2-7 and V is TRBV29-1, with 13 bases matching TRBD2. After removal of 3 bases from V and 1 base from J, the junction contained 3 bases not matched to a gene. This CDR3 spans 15 amino acids. Germline V CDR1 and CDR2: SQVTM, ANQGSEA. CDR3 sequence reads: CSVDGLAGDSYEQYF. In nucleotides, the CDR3 is TGCAGCGTTGACGGACTAGCGGGGGATTCCTACGAGCAGTACTTC.

The chain joins TRBV20-1 to TRBJ2-1; 7 bases align to TRBD2. CDR3 length: 15 amino acids. Germline CDR1 reads DFQATT; CDR2 reads SNEGSKA (reference sequence). V lost 1 base to trimming and J lost 8 bases; unmatched junction nucleotides: 11. CDR3 DNA sequence: TGCAGTGCTAGAGTGGGTAGCGGGCCGGCGCATGAGCAGTTCTTC. This sequence encodes CSARVGSGPAHEQFF.

This clonotype was counted a few times. The rearrangement links TRBV11-3 to TRBJ2-1; D might be TRBD1 or TRBD2, each matching 5 bases. Trimming pared 2 bases from V and 6 bases from J, leaving 11 bases between. CDR3 length: 14 amino acids. CDR1 and CDR2 from the germline V gene are SGHNT and YENEEA. The chain's CDR3 is CASSLRGGFNEQFF. CDR3 sequence (DNA): TGTGCCAGCAGCTTACGTGGGGGATTCAATGAGCAGTTCTTC.

The CDR3 DNA is TGTGCCATCAGAGGGTACAGAACCTACGAGCAGTACTTC. Translated: CAIRGYRTYEQYF. This rearrangement joins TRBV10-3 to TRBJ2-7, with D uncertain. Germline values: CDR1 ENHRY, CDR2 SYGVKD. This CDR3 has 13 residues. V lost 6 bases and J 2 bases, leaving 11 bases between the germline ends.

This clonotype showed up just a few times. The chain joins TRBV6-2 or TRBV6-3 to TRBJ2-1; TRBD2 matches 11 bases. The CDR3 contains 16 residues. With 1 base clipped from V and 4 bases from J, the junction kept 3 bases outside the gene matches. The germline V gene has CDR1 MNHEY and CDR2 SVGEGT. The CDR3 region is CASSYLGTSGYNEQFF. The CDR3 DNA sequence: TGTGCCAGCAGTTACTTAGGGACTAGCGGATACAATGAGCAGTTCTTC.

This clonotype was detected ten times or more. The chain recombines TRBV29-1 with TRBJ2-1, with 9 bases lining up with TRBD1. This CDR3 region has 14 residues. CDR1 is SQVTM and CDR2 is ANQGSEA in the germline V gene. J was trimmed by 8 bases and V by 6 bases; bases with no gene match: 11. As DNA, the CDR3 is TGCAGCGTCCAAAAGGGACAGGGAAAATATGAGCAGTTCTTC. Translating it yields CSVQKGQGKYEQFF.

This chain links TRBV10-2 with TRBJ2-1, with D maybe TRBD2 (5 bases). CDR1 is WSHSY and CDR2 is SAAADI in the germline V gene. This CDR3 has 13 residues. V lost 3 bases to trimming and J lost 2 bases, with 5 bases between them. DNA of the CDR3: TGCGCCAGCAGTGACGGGGCCTACAATGAGCAGTTCTTC. This translates into CASSDGAYNEQFF.